This T cell receptor (beta chain) appears in the sequencing data of a study of T cells in Graves' hyperthyroidism and ophthalmopathy. The study, taken as a whole, reports: Most thyroid-expanded clonotypes above 0.001 were also found in blood.

RNA transcripts yielded amplified TCR beta CDR3 regions. TCR CDR3 regions were first amplified by RT-PCR with HTBI primers. MiXCR, run by TCRdb on the multiplex PCR reads, gives a single entry per CDR3 protein. The repertoire includes 690,000 or so distinct CDR3 sequences, under 20% of them detected once, and roughly a sixth sits in the top ten. A few counts support this clonotype. Its target is not known. Investigators excluded patients with uncontrolled infection, other autoimmune disease, pregnancy or lactation. The sample, blood from the first hyperthyroidism diagnosis, precedes any ophthalmopathy symptoms. Out of over 7.5 ml of fresh peripheral blood came the PBMCs. The receptor comes from a woman aged 45 to 65 with Graves' hyperthyroidism that later progressed to Graves' ophthalmopathy. The material sequenced was blood.

The CDR3 nucleotides read TGTGCCAGCAGCGACTGGGACAGGGGTTTTACCGGGGAGCTGTTTTTT. It specifies CASSDWDRGFTGELFF. The V call is TRBV11-2, the J call TRBJ2-2; 10 bases align to TRBD1. The length of the CDR3 is 16 residues. Germline values: CDR1 SGHAT, CDR2 FQNNGV. Trimming removed 5 bases from V and 5 bases from J; junction bases left unmatched: 8.